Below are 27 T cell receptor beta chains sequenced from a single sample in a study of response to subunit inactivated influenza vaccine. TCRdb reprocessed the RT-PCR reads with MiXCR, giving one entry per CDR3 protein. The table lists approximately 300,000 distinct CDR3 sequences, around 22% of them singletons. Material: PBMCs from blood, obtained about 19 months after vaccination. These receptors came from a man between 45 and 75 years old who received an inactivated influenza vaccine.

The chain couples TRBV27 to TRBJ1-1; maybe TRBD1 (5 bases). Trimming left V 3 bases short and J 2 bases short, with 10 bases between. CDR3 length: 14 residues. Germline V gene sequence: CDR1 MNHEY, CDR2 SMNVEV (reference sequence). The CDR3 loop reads CASSFSGFNTEAFF. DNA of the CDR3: TGTGCCAGCAGTTTTTCAGGGTTTAACACTGAAGCTTTCTTT.

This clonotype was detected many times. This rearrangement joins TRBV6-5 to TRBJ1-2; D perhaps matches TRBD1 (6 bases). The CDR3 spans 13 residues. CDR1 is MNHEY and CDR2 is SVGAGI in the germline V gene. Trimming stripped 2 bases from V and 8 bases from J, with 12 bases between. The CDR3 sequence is CASSYGGADGYTF. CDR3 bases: TGTGCCAGCAGTTACGGGGGGGCTGACGGCTACACCTTC.

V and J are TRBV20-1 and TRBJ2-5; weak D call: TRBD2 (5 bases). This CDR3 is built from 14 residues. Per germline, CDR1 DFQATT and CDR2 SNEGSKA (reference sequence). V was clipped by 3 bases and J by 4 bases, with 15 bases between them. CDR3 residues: CSASPVTRSETQYF. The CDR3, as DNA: TGCAGTGCTAGTCCCGTAACTAGATCAGAGACCCAGTACTTC.

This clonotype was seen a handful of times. CDR3 amino acids: CSKRGGGAVDTQYF. The CDR3 region has the DNA TGCAGCAAAAGGGGAGGAGGGGCGGTAGATACGCAGTATTTT. This chain links TRBV20-1 with TRBJ2-3; tentatively, D is TRBD2 (6 bases). The CDR3 has 14 residues. Germline V CDR1 and CDR2: DFQATT, SNEGSKA (reference sequence).

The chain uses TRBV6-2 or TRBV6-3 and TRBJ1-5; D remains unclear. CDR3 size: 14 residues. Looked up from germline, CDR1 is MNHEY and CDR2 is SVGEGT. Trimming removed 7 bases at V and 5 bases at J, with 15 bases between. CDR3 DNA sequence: TGTGCCAGCACCCCCAGAAGGGTTGATCAGCCCCAGCATTTT. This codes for CASTPRRVDQPQHF.

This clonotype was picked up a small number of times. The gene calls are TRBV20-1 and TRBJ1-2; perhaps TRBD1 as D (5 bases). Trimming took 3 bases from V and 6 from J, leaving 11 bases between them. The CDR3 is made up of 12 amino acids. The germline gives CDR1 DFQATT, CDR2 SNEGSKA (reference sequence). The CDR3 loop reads CSASHGADGYTF. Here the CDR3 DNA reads TGCAGTGCTAGTCACGGGGCTGATGGCTACACCTTC.

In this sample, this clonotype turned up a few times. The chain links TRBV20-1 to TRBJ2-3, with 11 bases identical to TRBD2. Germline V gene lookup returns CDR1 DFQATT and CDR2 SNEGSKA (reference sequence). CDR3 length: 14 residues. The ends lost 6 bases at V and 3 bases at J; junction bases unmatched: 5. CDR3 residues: CSASRLAGTDTQYF. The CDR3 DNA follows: TGCAGTGCCAGTCGACTAGCGGGGACAGATACGCAGTATTTT.

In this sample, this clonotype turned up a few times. DNA of the CDR3: TGCGCCAGCAGCCAACGCGGCAGCTACGAGCAGTACTTC. This codes for CASSQRGSYEQYF. J is TRBJ2-7 and V is TRBV4-3; the D is unclear. There are 13 residues in the CDR3. With 2 bases removed from V and 3 bases from J, the gap between germline ends came to 8 bases. Germline V gene lookup returns CDR1 LGHNA and CDR2 YSLEER.

CDR3 protein: CASSNRGTGYTF. The CDR3 nucleotides are TGTGCCAGCAGCAATAGGGGAACTGGCTACACCTTC. The V gene is TRBV6-5, the J gene TRBJ1-2; a weak D match, TRBD1 (5 bases). The V end lost 6 bases, the J end lost 7 bases, and 12 bases lay between the germline ends. This CDR3 has 12 amino acids. The germline V gene encodes CDR1 MNHEY and CDR2 SVGAGI.

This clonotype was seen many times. The CDR3 region has the DNA TGCAGCGTTGCGAAGGGTTATAGCAATCAGCCCCAGCATTTT. It specifies CSVAKGYSNQPQHF. The chain couples TRBV29-1 to TRBJ1-5; the D is unclear. V was clipped by 4 bases and J by 0 bases, with 10 bases between them. CDR1 and CDR2 from the germline V gene are SQVTM and ANQGSEA. The CDR3 loop spans 14 amino acids.

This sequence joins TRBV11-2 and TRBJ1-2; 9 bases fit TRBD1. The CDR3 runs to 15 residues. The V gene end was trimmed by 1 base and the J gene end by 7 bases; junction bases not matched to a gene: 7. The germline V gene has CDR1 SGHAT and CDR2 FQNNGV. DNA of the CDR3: TGTGCCAGCAGCTTAGGGACAGGGGTGGTAGGTGGCTACACCTTC. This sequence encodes CASSLGTGVVGGYTF.

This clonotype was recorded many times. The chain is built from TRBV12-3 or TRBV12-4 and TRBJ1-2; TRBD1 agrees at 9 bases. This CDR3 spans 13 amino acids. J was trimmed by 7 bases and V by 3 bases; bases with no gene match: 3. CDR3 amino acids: CASSFGQGSGYTF. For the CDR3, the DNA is TGTGCCAGCAGTTTCGGACAGGGGTCTGGCTACACCTTC.

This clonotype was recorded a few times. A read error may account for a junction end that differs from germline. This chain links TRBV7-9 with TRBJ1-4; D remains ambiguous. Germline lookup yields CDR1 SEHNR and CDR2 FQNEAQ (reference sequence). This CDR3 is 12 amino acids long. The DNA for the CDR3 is TGTGTCAGCAGCTTATATGGAAGTAAACTGTTTTTT. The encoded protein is CVSSLYGSKLFF. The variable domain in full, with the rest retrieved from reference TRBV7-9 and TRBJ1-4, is DTGVSQNPRHKITKRGQNVTFRCDPISEHNRLYWYRQTLGQGPEFLTYFQNEAQLEKSRLLSDRFSAERPKGSFSTLEIQRTEQGDSAMYLCVSSLYGSKLFFGSGTQLSVL.

CDR3 amino acids: CSARPLAGGIETQYF. CDR3 DNA: TGCAGTGCTAGACCACTAGCGGGGGGGATTGAGACCCAGTACTTC. The V call is TRBV20-1, the J call TRBJ2-5, with 13 bases aligning to TRBD2. This CDR3 has 15 residues. CDR1 and CDR2 from the germline V gene are DFQATT and SNEGSKA (reference sequence). V trimming: 2 bases; J trimming: 5 bases; junction bases outside the gene matches: 5.

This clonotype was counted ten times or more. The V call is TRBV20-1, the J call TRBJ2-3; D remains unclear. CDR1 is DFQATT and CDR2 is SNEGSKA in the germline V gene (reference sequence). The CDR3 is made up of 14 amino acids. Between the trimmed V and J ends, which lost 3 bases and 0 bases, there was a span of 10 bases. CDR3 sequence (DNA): TGCAGTGCTAGGAGCCCGTCTAGCACAGATACGCAGTATTTT. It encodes CSARSPSSTDTQYF.

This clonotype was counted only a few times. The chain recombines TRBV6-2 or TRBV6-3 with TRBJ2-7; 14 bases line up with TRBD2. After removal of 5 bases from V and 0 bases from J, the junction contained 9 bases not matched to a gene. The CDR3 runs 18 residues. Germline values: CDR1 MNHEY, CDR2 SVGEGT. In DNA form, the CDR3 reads TGTGCCAGCAGTCACAGACTAGCGGGGGGGCCGAGCTCCTACGAGCAGTACTTC. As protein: CASSHRLAGGPSSYEQYF.

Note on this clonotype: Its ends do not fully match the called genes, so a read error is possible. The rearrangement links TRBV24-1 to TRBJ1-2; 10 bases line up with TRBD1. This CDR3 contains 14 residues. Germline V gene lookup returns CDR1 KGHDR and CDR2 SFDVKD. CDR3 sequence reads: CTTSDGDRGLSYTF. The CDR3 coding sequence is TGTACCACCAGTGATGGGGACAGGGGTTTGAGCTACACCTTC.

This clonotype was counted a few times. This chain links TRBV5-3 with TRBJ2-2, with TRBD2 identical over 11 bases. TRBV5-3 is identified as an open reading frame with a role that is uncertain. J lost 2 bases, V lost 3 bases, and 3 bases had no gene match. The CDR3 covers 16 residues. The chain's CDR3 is CARSSRLAGNTGELFF. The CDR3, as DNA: TGTGCCAGAAGCTCACGACTAGCGGGAAACACCGGGGAGCTGTTTTTT.

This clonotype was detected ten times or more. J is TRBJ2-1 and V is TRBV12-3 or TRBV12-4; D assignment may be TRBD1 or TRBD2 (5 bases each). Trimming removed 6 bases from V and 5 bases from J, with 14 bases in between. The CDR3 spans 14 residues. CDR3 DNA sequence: TGTGCCAGCAGACCGGGACGGAAGAACAATGAGCAGTTCTTC. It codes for CASRPGRKNNEQFF.

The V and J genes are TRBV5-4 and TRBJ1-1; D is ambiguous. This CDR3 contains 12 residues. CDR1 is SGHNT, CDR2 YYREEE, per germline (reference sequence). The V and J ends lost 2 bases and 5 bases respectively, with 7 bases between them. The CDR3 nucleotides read TGTGCCAGCAGCTTTACAGCGACTGAAGCTTTCTTT. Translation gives CASSFTATEAFF. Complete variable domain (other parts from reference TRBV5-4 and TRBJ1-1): ETGVTQSPTHLIKTRGQQVTLRCSSQSGHNTVSWYQQALGQGPQFIFQYYREEENGRGNFPPRFSGLQFPNYSSELNVNALELDDSALYLCASSFTATEAFFGQGTRLTVV.

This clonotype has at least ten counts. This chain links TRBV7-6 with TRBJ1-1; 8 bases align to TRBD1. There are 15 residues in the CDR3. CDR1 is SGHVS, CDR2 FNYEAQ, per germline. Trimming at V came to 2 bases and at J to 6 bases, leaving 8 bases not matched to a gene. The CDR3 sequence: CASSLQQGGWPEAFF. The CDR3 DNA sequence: TGTGCCAGCAGCTTACAACAGGGGGGATGGCCTGAAGCTTTCTTT.

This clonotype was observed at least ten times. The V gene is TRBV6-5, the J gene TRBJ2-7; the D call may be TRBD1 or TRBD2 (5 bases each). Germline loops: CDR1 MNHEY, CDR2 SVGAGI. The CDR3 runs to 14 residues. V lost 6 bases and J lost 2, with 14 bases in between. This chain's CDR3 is CASSPGRDAYEQYF. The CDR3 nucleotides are TGTGCCAGCAGCCCCGGACGGGACGCCTACGAGCAGTACTTC.

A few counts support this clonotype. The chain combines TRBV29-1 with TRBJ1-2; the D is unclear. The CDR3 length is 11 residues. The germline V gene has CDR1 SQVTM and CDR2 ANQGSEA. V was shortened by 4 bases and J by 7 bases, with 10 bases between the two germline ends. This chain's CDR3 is CSVGDKGGYTF. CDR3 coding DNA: TGCAGCGTTGGCGATAAAGGTGGCTACACCTTC.

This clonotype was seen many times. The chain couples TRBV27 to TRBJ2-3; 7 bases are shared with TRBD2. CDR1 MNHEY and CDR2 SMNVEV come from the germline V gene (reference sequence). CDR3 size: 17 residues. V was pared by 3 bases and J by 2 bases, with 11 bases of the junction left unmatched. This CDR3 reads CASSFLGREGPTDTQYF. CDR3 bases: TGTGCCAGCAGTTTTCTGGGGAGGGAGGGTCCCACAGATACGCAGTATTTT.

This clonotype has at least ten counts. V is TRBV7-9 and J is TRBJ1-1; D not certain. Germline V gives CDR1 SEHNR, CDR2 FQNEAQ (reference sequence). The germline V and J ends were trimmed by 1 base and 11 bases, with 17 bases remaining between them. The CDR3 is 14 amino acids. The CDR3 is CASSLDFGGQEAFF. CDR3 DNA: TGTGCCAGCAGCTTAGATTTCGGCGGGCAGGAGGCTTTCTTT.

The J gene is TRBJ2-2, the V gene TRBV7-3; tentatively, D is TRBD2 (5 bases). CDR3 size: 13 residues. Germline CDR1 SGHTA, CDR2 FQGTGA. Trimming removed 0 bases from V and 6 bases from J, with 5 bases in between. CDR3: CASSLTGAGELFF. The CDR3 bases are TGTGCCAGCAGCTTAACGGGAGCCGGGGAGCTGTTTTTT.

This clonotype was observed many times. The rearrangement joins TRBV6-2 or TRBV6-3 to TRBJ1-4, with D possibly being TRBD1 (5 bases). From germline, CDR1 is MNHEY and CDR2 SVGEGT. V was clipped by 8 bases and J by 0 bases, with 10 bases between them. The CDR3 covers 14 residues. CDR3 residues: CASARQTTNEKLFF. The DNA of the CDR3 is TGTGCCAGCGCAAGACAGACAACTAATGAAAAACTGTTTTTT.